This T cell receptor (beta chain) originates from a study of beta chain features in type 1 diabetes. Study-wide results and caveats: The naive, central memory and Treg TCRB repertoires showed an apparent similarity that was greater among patients than among healthy donors. Reduced insertions and increased deletions marked VDJ junctions in type 1 diabetes patients.

Germline CDR1 reads SGHTA; CDR2 reads FQGNSA. Deletions cut 1 base from V and 10 bases from J, with 17 bases between. The CDR3 extends over 15 amino acids. Isolated RNA was reverse transcribed in full, so expressed TCRB transcripts were sequenced. Data came from immunoSEQ multiplex PCR; TCRdb stores just in-frame clones and leaves some out. The sample holds fewer than 150,000 clones, 6.5% to 8.5% seen once. This clone was seen many times. What it binds is not known. CD4+ cells of the naive, central memory, regulatory and stem cell-like memory types were sorted via CD45RO/CCR7/CD25/CD127/CD95/CD27. Sequencing was carried out using central memory CD4+ T cells from blood. This chain joins TRBV7-2 and TRBJ2-1; D is uncertain. The TCR was taken from a woman aged 25 to 39 in good health. This CDR3 reads CASSLVGQDGREQFF. CDR3 coding DNA: TGTGCCAGCAGCTTAGTTGGTCAGGATGGTCGCGAGCAGTTCTTC.